A single sample is the source of the 8 T cell receptor beta chains below, sequenced in a study of response to subunit inactivated influenza vaccine. TCRdb re-called the RT-PCR reads through MiXCR, storing one row per CDR3 protein. The sample records 500,000 or so distinct CDR3 sequences, roughly 9.8% being singletons. This specimen was PBMCs from blood, taken 45 days after vaccination. The receptors shown here come from a man aged 50 to 60 who received an inactivated influenza vaccine.

This clonotype was seen only a few times. This chain uses TRBV7-2 with TRBJ2-7; 10 bases are shared with TRBD2. This CDR3 comprises 17 residues. Germline CDR1 is SGHTA and CDR2 is FQGNSA. V shed 5 bases, J shed 7 bases, and the junction held 17 bases outside the gene matches. The CDR3 DNA sequence: TGTGCCAGCAGCCAACAGCTCCTGCTAGCGGGAGTGGGTGAGCAGTACTTC. This codes for CASSQQLLLAGVGEQYF. The complete variable domain, with remaining parts taken from reference TRBV7-2 and TRBJ2-7, reads GAGVSQSPSNKVTEKGKDVELRCDPISGHTALYWYRQSLGQGLEFLIYFQGNSAPDKSGLPSDRFSAERTGGSVSTLTIQRTQQEDSAVYLCASSQQLLLAGVGEQYFGPGTRLTVT.

This clonotype has a handful of counts. The chain couples TRBV20-1 to TRBJ1-1, with 10 positions matching TRBD1. Germline V lookup: CDR1 DFQATT, CDR2 SNEGSKA (reference sequence). Trimming removed 8 bases from V and 4 bases from J; junction bases left unmatched: 7. The length of the CDR3 is 13 residues. CDR3 nucleotides: TGCAGTCCGAGACAGGGGGCTCGCACTGAAGCTTTCTTT. Translated: CSPRQGARTEAFF.

DNA of the CDR3: TGTGCCAGCAGCGTAGGTAGCGGGAGTAGCGAGCAGTACTTC. The encoded protein is CASSVGSGSSEQYF. This chain joins TRBV9 and TRBJ2-7, with 9 bases identical to TRBD2. J lost 6 bases, V lost 0 bases, and 4 bases had no gene match. The CDR3 loop spans 14 amino acids. CDR1 SGDLS and CDR2 YYNGEE come from the germline V gene.

The rearrangement links TRBV6-5 to TRBJ2-2, with D maybe TRBD2 (6 bases). There are 16 residues in the CDR3. Germline CDR1 and CDR2: MNHEY and SVGAGI. V was shortened by 2 bases and J by 0 bases, with 10 bases between the two germline ends. The CDR3 DNA sequence: TGTGCCAGCAGTTACGGGACTCCTTCGAACACCGGGGAGCTGTTTTTT. This translates into CASSYGTPSNTGELFF.

This clonotype was seen many times. This chain joins TRBV7-8 and TRBJ1-1, with a possible D match to TRBD1 (5 bases). V was cut by 0 bases and J by 9 bases, with 14 bases left in between. CDR3 length: 14 residues. Germline loops: CDR1 SGHVS, CDR2 FQNEAQ. CDR3 amino acids: CASSLAREGLQAFF. The CDR3 DNA sequence: TGTGCCAGCAGCTTAGCCAGGGAGGGACTTCAAGCTTTCTTT.

Regarding this clonotype: At one end the junction does not follow the germline gene, possibly because of a read error. This chain joins TRBV20-1 and TRBJ2-5, with TRBD2 identical over 10 bases. Germline V gives CDR1 DFQATT, CDR2 SNEGSKA (reference sequence). The CDR3 runs to 18 residues. The CDR3 DNA is TGCTGTGCTAGAGATCAGGCTAGCGGGAGTTTCCAACGGGAGACCCAGTACTTC. It is translated as CCARDQASGSFQRETQYF.

J is TRBJ1-1 and V is TRBV7-9, with D unresolved. The CDR3 is 14 amino acids. Trimming shortened V by 2 bases and J by 0 bases, and 7 bases separated the two germline ends. In germline, CDR1 is SEHNR, CDR2 FQNEAQ (reference sequence). The CDR3 protein is CASSLPGLNTEAFF. The CDR3 DNA follows: TGTGCCAGCAGCTTACCGGGGTTGAACACTGAAGCTTTCTTT.

This chain links TRBV4-3 with TRBJ2-7; D is unclear. Germline-derived CDR1 and CDR2 are LGHNA and YSLEER. The V and J ends lost 1 base and 2 bases respectively, with 12 bases between them. The CDR3 spans 15 residues. The CDR3 spells CASSQVISGTYEQYF. DNA of the CDR3: TGCGCCAGCAGCCAAGTGATTTCCGGAACCTACGAGCAGTACTTC.